This TCR beta chain emerged from a study of blood T cell repertoires in COVID-19. TCRdb's table, derived via immunoSEQ multiplex PCR, lists solely in-frame clones and lacks some. The sample contains 300,000 to 500,000 clones, 70% to 90% of which appear only once. Between the trimmed V and J ends, which lost 0 bases and 5 bases, there was a span of 13 bases. The CDR3 runs to 15 residues. In germline, CDR1 is SGHRS, CDR2 YFSETQ. Sequences were obtained from PBMCs or T cells enriched from blood (not recorded which). The chain carries TRBV5-1 and TRBJ2-3; tentative D call: TRBD2 (6 bases). This sequence originates from a young woman with acute COVID-19. The CDR3 reads CASSLGPTREDTQYF. The CDR3 DNA sequence: TGCGCCAGCAGCTTGGGACCGACTAGGGAAGATACGCAGTATTTT.